These 32 T cell receptor beta chains originate from one sample sequenced in a study of cytotoxic CD8 clonotypes in ibrutinib-treated CLL. Sequencing was performed with immunoSEQ multiplex PCR; in TCRdb, only in-frame clones are kept and a portion is missing. Found here are under 200,000 clones, roughly 86% of them singletons; the top ten hold about 1.9%. The starting material was PBMCs, obtained after 12 months of ibrutinib treatment. The receptors come from a human donor with chronic lymphocytic leukemia.

The V and J genes are TRBV7-9 and TRBJ2-3; tentative D call: TRBD1 (7 bases). The CDR3 runs to 15 residues. V lost 8 bases to trimming and J lost 0 bases, with 15 bases between them. CDR1 is SEHNR, CDR2 FQNEAQ, per germline (reference sequence). The CDR3 here is CASGPQGTSTDTQYF. In nucleotides, the CDR3 is TGTGCCAGCGGCCCACAGGGGACTAGCACAGATACGCAGTATTTT. Full variable domain (outside the CDR3, taken from reference TRBV7-9 and TRBJ2-3): DTGVSQNPRHKITKRGQNVTFRCDPISEHNRLYWYRQTLGQGPEFLTYFQNEAQLEKSRLLSDRFSAERPKGSFSTLEIQRTEQGDSAMYLCASGPQGTSTDTQYFGPGTRLTVL.

The chain couples TRBV29-1 to TRBJ2-7; unclear D gene. This CDR3 contains 13 residues. V lost 4 bases to trimming and J lost 7 bases, with 17 bases between them. The V gene's germline CDR1 is SQVTM and CDR2 ANQGSEA. CDR3 amino acids: CSVASDIHREQYF. The CDR3 region has the DNA TGCAGCGTTGCGTCTGACATTCATCGTGAGCAGTACTTC.

This clone showed up just a few times. The chain links TRBV25-1 to TRBJ1-6; D gene ambiguous. The V end was cut by 1 base, the J end by 5 bases, with 9 bases between. The CDR3 totals 15 residues. From germline, CDR1 is MGHDK and CDR2 SYGVNS. CDR3 region: CASSELGSNNSPLHF. The CDR3 DNA reads TGTGCCAGCAGTGAATTAGGCAGCAATAATTCACCCCTCCACTTT.

This clone has only one observation. This chain uses TRBV19 with TRBJ2-1; the D is unclear. Germline CDR1 reads LNHDA; CDR2 reads SQIVND (reference sequence). The CDR3 consists of 15 residues. Deletions cut 4 bases from V and 7 bases from J, with 17 bases between. The DNA of the CDR3 is TGTGCCAGTAGTACAAGACTCGAGGTACGGAATGAGCAGTTCTTC. Its protein product is CASSTRLEVRNEQFF.

This clone occurred a few times. The rearrangement links TRBV19 to TRBJ1-6; no definite D call. Germline V gives CDR1 LNHDA, CDR2 SQIVND (reference sequence). The CDR3 loop spans 15 amino acids. V lost 3 bases to trimming and J lost 6 bases, with 12 bases between them. CDR3 residues: CASSIGETSNSPLHF. DNA for the CDR3: TGTGCCAGTAGTATTGGGGAGACAAGTAATTCACCCCTCCACTTT.

V and J are TRBV5-1 and TRBJ1-4, with TRBD1 as a possible D gene (5 bases). V lost 3 bases and J lost 8, with 11 bases in between. Germline V gene lookup returns CDR1 SGHRS and CDR2 YFSETQ. This CDR3 is 13 amino acids long. The CDR3: CASSSSGKEKLFF. CDR3 nucleotide sequence: TGCGCCAGCAGCTCCTCAGGGAAGGAAAAACTGTTTTTT.

V gene TRBV5-4 combines with J gene TRBJ1-2; 7 nucleotides agree with TRBD1. Germline CDR1 is SGHNT and CDR2 is YYREEE (reference sequence). V was pared by 5 bases and J by 5 bases, with 9 bases of the junction left unmatched. The CDR3 contains 14 residues. The CDR3 loop reads CASRYAGTAYGYTF. The CDR3 nucleotides are TGTGCCAGCAGATACGCCGGGACAGCGTATGGCTACACCTTC.

V and J are TRBV14 and TRBJ1-4; no reliable D call. CDR1 is SGHDN, CDR2 FVKESK, per germline. The V end lost 4 bases, the J end lost 8 bases, and 8 bases lay between the germline ends. This CDR3 is built from 12 residues. The CDR3 DNA sequence: TGTGCCAGCAGCCGGGGAAAGGAAAAACTGTTTTTT. As protein: CASSRGKEKLFF. Filled out from reference TRBV14 and TRBJ1-4, the complete variable domain reads EAGVTQFPSHSVIEKGQTVTLRCDPISGHDNLYWYRRVMGKEIKFLLHFVKESKQDESGMPNNRFLAERTGGTYSTLKVQPAELEDSGVYFCASSRGKEKLFFGSGTQLSVL.

This chain connects TRBV27 to TRBJ2-2; the D is unclear. The CDR3 sequence is 13 residues long. Per germline, CDR1 MNHEY and CDR2 SMNVEV (reference sequence). V was pared by 3 bases and J by 7 bases, with 9 bases between. The DNA of the CDR3 is TGTGCCAGCAGTTTTGAAAGTAGCGGGGAGCTGTTTTTT. Its protein product is CASSFESSGELFF.

This clone was counted between two and nine times. V and J are TRBV7-8 and TRBJ2-5, with a tentative D call TRBD2 (5 bases). V shed 7 bases and J shed 2 bases, with 14 bases lying between them. Germline V gene data show CDR1 as SGHVS and CDR2 as FQNEAQ. CDR3 size: 14 residues. In nucleotides, the CDR3 is TGTGCCAGCATCAGAGGACTCGCGCAAGAGACCCAGTACTTC. Translation gives CASIRGLAQETQYF.

The rearrangement links TRBV5-1 to TRBJ2-5; D uncertain. CDR3 length: 14 residues. Germline-derived CDR1 and CDR2 are SGHRS and YFSETQ. Trimming left V 1 base short and J 2 bases short, with 9 bases between. This CDR3 reads CASSLNTVQETQYF. The CDR3, as DNA: TGCGCCAGCAGCTTGAATACTGTACAAGAGACCCAGTACTTC.

The chain is built from TRBV19 and TRBJ2-5; 14 bases align to TRBD2. The germline V gene has CDR1 LNHDA and CDR2 SQIVND (reference sequence). This CDR3 comprises 16 residues. V shed 6 bases and J 5 bases; nucleotides not matched to a gene: 8. The CDR3 region has the DNA TGTGCCAGTAGGCTGACTAGCGGGGGGGCTCGGGAGACCCAGTACTTC. This encodes CASRLTSGGARETQYF.

This clone was observed a single time. The chain recombines TRBV28 with TRBJ1-1; no firm D call. The CDR3 spans 11 residues. V lost 4 bases, J lost 1 base, and 1 base lay in between. Germline V CDR1 and CDR2: MDHEN, SYDVKM. The CDR3 DNA reads TGTGCCAGCAGTTGGAACACTGAAGCTTTCTTT. Its protein is CASSWNTEAFF. The variable domain in full, completed from reference TRBV28 and TRBJ1-1, reads DVKVTQSSRYLVKRTGEKVFLECVQDMDHENMFWYRQDPGLGLRLIYFSYDVKMKEKGDIPEGYSVSREKKERFSLILESASTNQTSMYLCASSWNTEAFFGQGTRLTVV.

The chain combines TRBV10-3 with TRBJ2-2, with a tentative D call TRBD1 (6 bases). Trimming took off 6 bases at V and 1 base at J, with 9 bases between the two ends. This CDR3 comprises 14 residues. Looked up from germline, CDR1 is ENHRY and CDR2 is SYGVKD. CDR3 in amino acids: CAISRTENTGELFF. In DNA form, the CDR3 reads TGTGCCATCAGCCGGACAGAGAACACCGGGGAGCTGTTTTTT.

J is TRBJ2-3 and V is TRBV7-9; 8 nucleotides align to TRBD1. Germline assignment: CDR1 SEHNR and CDR2 FQNEAQ (reference sequence). With 5 bases clipped from V and 3 bases from J, the junction kept 4 bases outside the gene matches. The CDR3 spans 14 residues. The CDR3 DNA reads as TGTGCCAGCAGCCGCGGACAGGGAACAGATACGCAGTATTTT. It is translated as CASSRGQGTDTQYF.

The chain couples TRBV29-1 to TRBJ2-4, with 7 bases matching TRBD1. Per the germline V gene, CDR1 is SQVTM and CDR2 is ANQGSEA. Trimming removed 7 bases from V and 6 bases from J; junction bases left unmatched: 3. The CDR3 totals 11 residues. The CDR3 loop is CSGWDRNIQYF. The DNA for the CDR3 is TGCAGCGGGTGGGACAGAAACATTCAGTACTTC.

The CDR3 protein is CASSEALSGDTQYF. The DNA of the CDR3 is TGTGCCAGCAGTGAAGCACTTTCCGGAGATACGCAGTATTTT. The rearrangement links TRBV2 to TRBJ2-3, with D uncertain. Trimming stripped 0 bases from V and 5 bases from J, with 9 bases between. The CDR3 loop spans 14 amino acids. The germline V gene encodes CDR1 SNHLY and CDR2 FYNNEI.

J is TRBJ2-1 and V is TRBV27, with TRBD2 matching over 10 bases. The ends lost 4 bases at V and 6 bases at J; junction bases unmatched: 9. Germline-derived CDR1 and CDR2 are MNHEY and SMNVEV (reference sequence). The CDR3 length is 16 residues. The CDR3 coding sequence is TGTGCCAGCAGTTCCCTTAACGGACTAGCGGCCAATGAGCAGTTCTTC. Amino acid sequence: CASSSLNGLAANEQFF.

The chain recombines TRBV5-6 with TRBJ2-5, with a possible D match to TRBD1 (6 bases). Germline-derived CDR1 and CDR2 are SGHDT and YYEEEE. V lost 3 bases and J lost 2, with 14 bases in between. This CDR3 region has 15 residues. CDR3 nucleotide sequence: TGTGCCAGCAGCTGGTGGACAGCCCAACAAGAGACCCAGTACTTC. Amino acid sequence: CASSWWTAQQETQYF.

The CDR3 nucleotides are TGTGCCAGCAGCGAGTGGGGGAACGGGGACAATGAGCAGTTCTTC. This sequence encodes CASSEWGNGDNEQFF. The J gene is TRBJ2-1, the V gene TRBV9, with D tentatively TRBD1 or TRBD2 (5 bases each). Trimming took 3 bases from V and 5 from J, leaving 15 bases between them. The CDR3 runs 15 residues. The germline CDR1 and CDR2 sequences are SGDLS and YYNGEE.

This clone has just one count. The chain has TRBV19 and TRBJ2-2, with TRBD2 identical over 10 bases. CDR1 LNHDA and CDR2 SQIVND come from the germline V gene (reference sequence). The length of the CDR3 is 17 residues. The V gene end was trimmed by 2 bases and the J gene end by 6 bases; junction bases not matched to a gene: 9. CDR3 in amino acids: CASSIQHSGGYPGELFF. The CDR3 nucleotides are TGTGCCAGTAGTATACAGCATAGCGGGGGGTATCCCGGGGAGCTGTTTTTT.

The chain couples TRBV19 to TRBJ1-6, with a possible D match to TRBD1 (5 bases). Germline CDR1 LNHDA, CDR2 SQIVND (reference sequence). The CDR3 runs 15 residues. V lost 6 bases and J 3 bases, leaving 12 bases between the germline ends. The CDR3 loop reads CASRRGRDYNSPLHF. DNA for the CDR3: TGTGCCAGTAGGAGGGGTCGGGACTATAATTCACCCCTCCACTTT.

J is TRBJ2-5 and V is TRBV19; D is unresolved. The germline gives CDR1 LNHDA, CDR2 SQIVND (reference sequence). Trimming took 3 bases from V and 0 from J, leaving 8 bases between them. The length of the CDR3 is 14 residues. Here the CDR3 DNA reads TGTGCCAGTAGTATTGCCCTGTACCAAGAGACCCAGTACTTC. Its protein is CASSIALYQETQYF.

The chain carries TRBV19 and TRBJ2-5, with TRBD2 matching over 8 bases. Germline V lookup: CDR1 LNHDA, CDR2 SQIVND (reference sequence). The CDR3 is 13 residues long. Unmatched junction bases numbered 4, after V lost 5 bases and J lost 5 bases. CDR3 nucleotide sequence: TGTGCCAGTAGTCAAGGCGGGAGGGAGACCCAGTACTTC. Encoded protein: CASSQGGRETQYF. Filled out from reference TRBV19 and TRBJ2-5, the complete variable domain reads DGGITQSPKYLFRKEGQNVTLSCEQNLNHDAMYWYRQDPGQGLRLIYYSQIVNDFQKGDIAEGYSVSREKKESFPLTVTSAQKNPTAFYLCASSQGGRETQYFGPGTRLLVL.

The genes are TRBV9 and TRBJ1-4; no reliable D call. The V gene lost 0 bases and the J gene lost 8 bases, with 20 bases spanning the gap. This CDR3 spans 17 amino acids. CDR1 is SGDLS and CDR2 is YYNGEE in the germline V gene. The DNA of the CDR3 is TGTGCCAGCAGCGTAGGGGCCGTCGGGGTCGGTGGGGAAAAACTGTTTTTT. Its protein product is CASSVGAVGVGGEKLFF.

The V and J genes are TRBV5-4 and TRBJ1-1; D gene ambiguous. The V end lost 3 bases, the J end lost 5 bases, and 17 bases lay between the germline ends. CDR1 is SGHNT, CDR2 YYREEE, per germline (reference sequence). The length of the CDR3 is 15 residues. The CDR3 region is CASSWVGAGRTEAFF. The CDR3 coding sequence is TGTGCCAGCAGCTGGGTGGGCGCGGGTAGGACTGAAGCTTTCTTT.

The CDR3 nucleotides are TGTGCCAGCAGTCGACAGGGGGGGAGCAAGCAGTACTTC. Translating it yields CASSRQGGSKQYF. The genes are TRBV28 and TRBJ2-7; 9 positions match TRBD1. The CDR3 consists of 13 residues. The V gene end was trimmed by 5 bases and the J gene end by 8 bases; junction bases not matched to a gene: 7. Germline V lookup: CDR1 MDHEN, CDR2 SYDVKM.

The chain is built from TRBV5-1 and TRBJ1-6; TRBD1 aligns across 10 bases. The CDR3 sequence is 19 residues long. Trimming took 0 bases from V and 0 from J; bases not matched to a gene: 6. Germline loops: CDR1 SGHRS, CDR2 YFSETQ. The CDR3: CASSLVLRTGGSYNSPLHF. The CDR3 region has the DNA TGCGCCAGCAGCTTGGTTTTGCGGACAGGGGGCTCCTATAATTCACCCCTCCACTTT.

The genes are TRBV6-1 and TRBJ1-4, with D unclear. Trimming left V 4 bases short and J 7 bases short, with 19 bases between. Germline V gene lookup returns CDR1 MNHNS and CDR2 SASEGT. The CDR3 is made up of 16 amino acids. CDR3 DNA sequence: TGTGCCAGCAGTGGCGGGGTCGGAGGGATGAGTGAAAAACTGTTTTTT. Residues: CASSGGVGGMSEKLFF.

The J gene is TRBJ1-3, the V gene TRBV21-1; the DNA was not compared with TRBD1, the D call given in the table. TRBV21-1 is reported as a pseudogene. CDR3 size: 15 residues. CDR3 nucleotide sequence: TGTGCCAGCAGCACCGGGACAGCCTCTGGAAACACCATATATTTT. Translation: CASSTGTASGNTIYF.

The chain couples TRBV18 to TRBJ1-5; no definite D call. The V gene's germline CDR1 is KGHSH and CDR2 LQKENI. The germline V and J ends were trimmed by 3 bases and 1 base, with 13 bases remaining between them. CDR3 length equals 16 residues. In DNA, the CDR3 is TGTGCCAGCTCACCCCGACCTCCGGGAAGCAATCAGCCCCAGCATTTT. Translation: CASSPRPPGSNQPQHF.

The gene calls are TRBV28 and TRBJ2-1; 16 positions agree with TRBD2. J gave up 4 bases and V 6 bases, and 12 bases lay outside the gene matches. CDR3 size: 19 residues. The germline CDR1 and CDR2 sequences are MDHEN and SYDVKM. CDR3 region: CASSTSPGLAGGIYNEQFF. In nucleotides, the CDR3 is TGTGCCAGCAGCACCTCCCCGGGACTAGCGGGAGGGATTTACAATGAGCAGTTCTTC.